This is a list of T cell receptor beta chains from one sample in a study of T-cell memory formation after mild COVID-19. TCRdb re-derived calls from the 5' RACE reads in MiXCR, one entry per CDR3 protein. Among approximately 89,000 distinct CDR3 sequences listed, roughly 25% were seen once. Specimen: PBMCs or a T cell subset sorted from them (not recorded which). The receptors derive from a man aged 18-30 years who had mild COVID-19 (a few samples of this study predate the infection). Cell type and time point are not known. CDR3s leave out the opening cysteine and the closing phenylalanine or tryptophan.

j_call: TRBJ2-7; v_call: TRBV12-3/TRBV12-4; cdr3_aa: ASSFAESEQY
j_call: TRBJ2-5; v_call: TRBV9; cdr3_aa: ASSVAQYGETQY
j_call: TRBJ1-2; v_call: TRBV6-6; cdr3_aa: ASSLGTGGYT
j_call: TRBJ1-1; v_call: TRBV4-1; cdr3_aa: ASSQGAGLNTEAF
j_call: TRBJ2-5; v_call: TRBV6-6; cdr3_aa: ASSYSASGGRETQY
j_call: TRBJ2-2; v_call: TRBV7-9; cdr3_aa: ASSPTGVGTGELF
j_call: TRBJ2-3; v_call: TRBV12-3/TRBV12-4; cdr3_aa: ASTPENRYRTDTQY
j_call: TRBJ2-5; v_call: TRBV7-2; cdr3_aa: ASSLEGLAGPDRETQY
j_call: TRBJ2-3; v_call: TRBV28; cdr3_aa: ASSSDSFDTQY
j_call: TRBJ2-5; v_call: TRBV4-2; cdr3_aa: ASSTQRGAGKTQY
j_call: TRBJ2-2; v_call: TRBV4-1; cdr3_aa: ASRSPGGDTGELF
j_call: TRBJ1-6; v_call: TRBV6-1; cdr3_aa: ASPGNADNSPLH
j_call: TRBJ2-2; v_call: TRBV7-9; cdr3_aa: ASSQISTGELF
j_call: TRBJ2-3; v_call: TRBV9; cdr3_aa: ASSVLEGTDTQY
j_call: TRBJ2-1; v_call: TRBV12-3/TRBV12-4; cdr3_aa: ASRLGGTSHEQF
j_call: TRBJ1-4; v_call: TRBV7-9; cdr3_aa: ASSSYATNEKLF
j_call: TRBJ2-1; v_call: TRBV6-2/TRBV6-3; cdr3_aa: ASSYSSRGNEQF
j_call: TRBJ1-5; v_call: TRBV7-9; cdr3_aa: ASSSDRGVRQPQH
j_call: TRBJ2-3; v_call: TRBV20-1; cdr3_aa: SGELLSGPLNTQY
j_call: TRBJ2-3; v_call: TRBV7-3; cdr3_aa: ASSPKGLAEADTQY
j_call: TRBJ2-5; v_call: TRBV6-2/TRBV6-3; cdr3_aa: ASSYSGQQETQY
j_call: TRBJ1-6; v_call: TRBV7-9; cdr3_aa: ASSLADYNSPIH
j_call: TRBJ2-1; v_call: TRBV7-6; cdr3_aa: ATQLGGGQF
j_call: TRBJ1-2; v_call: TRBV27; cdr3_aa: ASGAGGYSYGYT
j_call: TRBJ2-5; v_call: TRBV29-1; cdr3_aa: SVKEQTQY
j_call: TRBJ1-1; v_call: TRBV5-1; cdr3_aa: ASSLTGERGRWTEAF
j_call: TRBJ1-2; v_call: TRBV4-1; cdr3_aa: ASSQIGTEHYGYT
j_call: TRBJ1-5; v_call: TRBV12-3/TRBV12-4; cdr3_aa: ASSSNRGHQPQH
j_call: TRBJ1-5; v_call: TRBV2; cdr3_aa: ASSGQASNQPQH
j_call: TRBJ2-3; v_call: TRBV15; cdr3_aa: ATESWGADTQY
j_call: TRBJ2-4; v_call: TRBV7-2; cdr3_aa: ASSLDSTAASLAKNIQY
j_call: TRBJ2-7; v_call: TRBV6-2/TRBV6-3; cdr3_aa: ASRTAAYEQY
j_call: TRBJ1-2; v_call: TRBV9; cdr3_aa: ASSAWTDYNYGYT
j_call: TRBJ1-6; v_call: TRBV7-9; cdr3_aa: ASTDRASSYNSPLH
j_call: TRBJ1-1; v_call: TRBV19; cdr3_aa: ASPGGAGKAF
j_call: TRBJ1-2; v_call: TRBV7-9; cdr3_aa: ASSLMGIGESPNYGYT
j_call: TRBJ1-2; v_call: TRBV30; cdr3_aa: VWDRGYGYT
j_call: TRBJ1-1; v_call: TRBV29-1; cdr3_aa: SVGGPEAF
j_call: TRBJ1-1; v_call: TRBV11-2; cdr3_aa: ASSLVASNTEAF
j_call: TRBJ2-3; v_call: TRBV19; cdr3_aa: ATETLAGTTDTQY
j_call: TRBJ1-2; v_call: TRBV20-1; cdr3_aa: SARTGLYGYT
j_call: TRBJ2-1; v_call: TRBV12-3/TRBV12-4; cdr3_aa: ASSAGTVSYNEQF
j_call: TRBJ2-5; v_call: TRBV6-5; cdr3_aa: ASSQTGGAETQY
j_call: TRBJ2-3; v_call: TRBV7-2; cdr3_aa: ASSLPLERVPSTDTQY
j_call: TRBJ2-7; v_call: TRBV29-1; cdr3_aa: SVETRPLAGDSSYEQY
j_call: TRBJ2-1; v_call: TRBV28; cdr3_aa: ASRSTGDNEQF
j_call: TRBJ1-2; v_call: TRBV7-3; cdr3_aa: ASSFGNAHGYT
j_call: TRBJ2-7; v_call: TRBV5-4; cdr3_aa: ASSLATSSYEQY
j_call: TRBJ2-3; v_call: TRBV7-2; cdr3_aa: ASSRAGWETDTQY
j_call: TRBJ2-7; v_call: TRBV7-8; cdr3_aa: ASSQHQGPSYEQY
j_call: TRBJ2-7; v_call: TRBV28; cdr3_aa: ASTEDVRSTYEQY
j_call: TRBJ1-3; v_call: TRBV13; cdr3_aa: ASSSPGRDGNTIY
j_call: TRBJ2-7; v_call: TRBV13; cdr3_aa: ASSYDREYEQY
j_call: TRBJ2-7; v_call: TRBV3-1; cdr3_aa: ASSQEKTASYEQY
j_call: TRBJ2-5; v_call: TRBV7-8; cdr3_aa: ASSFQRGATGTQY